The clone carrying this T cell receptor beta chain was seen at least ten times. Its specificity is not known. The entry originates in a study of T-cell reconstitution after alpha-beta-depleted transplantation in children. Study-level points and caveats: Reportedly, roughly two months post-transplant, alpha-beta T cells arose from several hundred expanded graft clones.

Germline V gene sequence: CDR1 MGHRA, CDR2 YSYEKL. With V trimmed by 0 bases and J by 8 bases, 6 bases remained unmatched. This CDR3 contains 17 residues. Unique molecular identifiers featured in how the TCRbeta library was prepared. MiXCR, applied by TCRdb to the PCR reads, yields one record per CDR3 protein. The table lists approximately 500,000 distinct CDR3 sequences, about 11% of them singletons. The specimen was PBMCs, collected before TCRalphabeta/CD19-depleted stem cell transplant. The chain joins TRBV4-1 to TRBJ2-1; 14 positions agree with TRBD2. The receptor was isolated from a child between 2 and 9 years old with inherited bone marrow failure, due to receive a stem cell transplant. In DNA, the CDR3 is TGCGCCAGCAGCCAAGAATTTGGGACTAGCGGGAGTGATGAGCAGTTCTTC. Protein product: CASSQEFGTSGSDEQFF.